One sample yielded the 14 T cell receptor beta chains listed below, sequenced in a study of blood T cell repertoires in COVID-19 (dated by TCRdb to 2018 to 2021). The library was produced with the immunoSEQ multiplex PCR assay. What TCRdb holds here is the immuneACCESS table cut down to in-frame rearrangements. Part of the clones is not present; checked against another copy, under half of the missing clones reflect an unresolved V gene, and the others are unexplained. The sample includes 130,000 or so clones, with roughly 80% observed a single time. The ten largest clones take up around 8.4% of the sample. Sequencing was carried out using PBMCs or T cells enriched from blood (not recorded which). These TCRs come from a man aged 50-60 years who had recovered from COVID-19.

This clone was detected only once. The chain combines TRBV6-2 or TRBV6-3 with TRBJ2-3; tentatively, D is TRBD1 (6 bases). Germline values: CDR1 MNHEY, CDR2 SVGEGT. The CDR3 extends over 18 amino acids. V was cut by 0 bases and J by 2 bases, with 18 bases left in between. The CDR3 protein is CASSYSKSQGSLTDTQYF. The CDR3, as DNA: TGTGCCAGCAGTTACTCGAAGTCGCAGGGGAGTCTCACAGATACGCAGTATTTT.

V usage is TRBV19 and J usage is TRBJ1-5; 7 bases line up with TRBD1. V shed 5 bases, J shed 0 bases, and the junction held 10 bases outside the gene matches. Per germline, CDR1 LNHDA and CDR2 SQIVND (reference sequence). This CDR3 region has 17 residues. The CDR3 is CASSPGTAHYSNQPQHF. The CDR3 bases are TGTGCCAGTAGTCCGGGGACAGCGCACTATAGCAATCAGCCCCAGCATTTT.

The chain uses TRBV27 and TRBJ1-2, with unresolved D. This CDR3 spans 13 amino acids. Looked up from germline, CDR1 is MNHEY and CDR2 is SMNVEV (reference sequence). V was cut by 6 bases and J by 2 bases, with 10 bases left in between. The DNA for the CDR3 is TGTGCCAGCAGAATCCCGGGGAACTATGGCTACACCTTC. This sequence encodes CASRIPGNYGYTF.

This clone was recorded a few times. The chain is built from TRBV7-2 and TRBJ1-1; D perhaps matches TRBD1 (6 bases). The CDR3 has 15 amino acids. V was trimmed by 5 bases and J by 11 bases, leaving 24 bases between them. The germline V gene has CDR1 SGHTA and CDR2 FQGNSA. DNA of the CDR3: TGTGCCAGCAGCAGGGGGGGCGGCGGTGGGCTTTGGGCTTTCTTT. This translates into CASSRGGGGGLWAFF.

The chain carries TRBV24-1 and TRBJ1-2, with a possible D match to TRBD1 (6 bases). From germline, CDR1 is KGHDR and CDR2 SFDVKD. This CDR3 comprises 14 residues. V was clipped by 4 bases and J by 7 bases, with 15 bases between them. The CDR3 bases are TGTGCCACCAGTGAAGCCGACAGGTACGGTGGCTACACCTTC. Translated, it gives CATSEADRYGGYTF.

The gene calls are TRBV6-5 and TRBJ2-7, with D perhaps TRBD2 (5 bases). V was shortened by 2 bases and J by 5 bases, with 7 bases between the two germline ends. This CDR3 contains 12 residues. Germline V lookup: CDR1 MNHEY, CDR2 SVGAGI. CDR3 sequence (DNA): TGTGCCAGCAGTTACACGGGGAACGAGCAGTACTTC. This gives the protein CASSYTGNEQYF.

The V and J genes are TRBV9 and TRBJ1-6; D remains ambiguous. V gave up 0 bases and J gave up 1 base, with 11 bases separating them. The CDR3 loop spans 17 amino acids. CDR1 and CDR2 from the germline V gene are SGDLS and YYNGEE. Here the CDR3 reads CASSVEGTASYNSPLHF. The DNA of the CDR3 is TGTGCCAGCAGCGTAGAAGGAACAGCTTCCTATAATTCACCCCTCCACTTT.

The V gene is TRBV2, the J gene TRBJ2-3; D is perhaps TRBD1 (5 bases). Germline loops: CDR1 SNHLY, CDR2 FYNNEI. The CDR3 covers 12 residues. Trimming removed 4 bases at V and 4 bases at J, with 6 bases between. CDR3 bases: TGTGCCAGCAGTGGACAGTCAGATACGCAGTATTTT. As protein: CASSGQSDTQYF.

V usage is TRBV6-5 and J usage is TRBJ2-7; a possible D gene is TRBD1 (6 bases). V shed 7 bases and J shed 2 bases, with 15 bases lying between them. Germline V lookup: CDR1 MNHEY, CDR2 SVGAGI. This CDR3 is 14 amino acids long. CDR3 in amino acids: CASNKGTTAYEQYF. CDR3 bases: TGTGCCAGCAACAAAGGGACAACAGCCTACGAGCAGTACTTC.

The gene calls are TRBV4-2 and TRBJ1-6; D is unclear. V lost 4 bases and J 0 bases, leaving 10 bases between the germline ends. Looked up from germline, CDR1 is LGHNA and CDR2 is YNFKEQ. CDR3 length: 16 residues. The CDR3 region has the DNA TGTGCCAGCAGCCCAGAGCCCAGCTCCTATAATTCACCCCTCCACTTT. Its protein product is CASSPEPSSYNSPLHF.

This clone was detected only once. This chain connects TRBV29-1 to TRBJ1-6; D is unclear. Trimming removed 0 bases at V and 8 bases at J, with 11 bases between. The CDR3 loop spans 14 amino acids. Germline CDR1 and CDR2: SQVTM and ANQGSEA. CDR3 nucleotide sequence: TGCAGCGTTGAAGACGGGGATCGGGATTCACCCCTCCACTTT. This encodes CSVEDGDRDSPLHF.

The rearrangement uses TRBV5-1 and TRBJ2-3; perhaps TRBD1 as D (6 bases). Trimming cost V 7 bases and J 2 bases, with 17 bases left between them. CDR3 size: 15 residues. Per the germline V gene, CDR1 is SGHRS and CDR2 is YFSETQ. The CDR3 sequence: CASSRAGDNTDTQYF. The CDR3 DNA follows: TGCGCCAGCTCAAGGGCAGGGGATAACACAGATACGCAGTATTTT.

Here the CDR3 reads CASRLDGARQFF. The CDR3 DNA reads as TGTGCCAGCAGGTTGGATGGGGCTCGCCAGTTCTTC. V gene TRBV2 combines with J gene TRBJ2-1; possibly TRBD1 for D (5 bases). The V end lost 6 bases, the J end lost 13 bases, and 16 bases lay between the germline ends. Germline CDR1 reads SNHLY; CDR2 reads FYNNEI. CDR3 size: 12 residues. The full variable domain, in which reference TRBV2 and TRBJ2-1 provide the parts outside the CDR3, is EPEVTQTPSHQVTQMGQEVILRCVPISNHLYFYWYRQILGQKVEFLVSFYNNEISEKSEIFDDQFSVERPDGSNFTLKIRSTKLEDSAMYFCASRLDGARQFFGPGTRLTVL.

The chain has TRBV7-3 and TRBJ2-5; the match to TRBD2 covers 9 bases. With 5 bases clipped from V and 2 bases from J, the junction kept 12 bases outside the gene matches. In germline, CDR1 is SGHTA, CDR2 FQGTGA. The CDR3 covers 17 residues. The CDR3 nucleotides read TGTGCCAGCAGCGCAAATGGCGGGGGGGCGCGGCAAGAGACCCAGTACTTC. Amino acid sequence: CASSANGGGARQETQYF.